This is a list of T cell receptor beta chains from one sample in a study of OX40 agonist ivuxolimab in advanced cancers. Clones were sequenced by immunoSEQ multiplex PCR, and TCRdb holds only the in-frame ones, with some missing. The repertoire has 80,000 to 95,000 clones, about 88% of them found once; the top ten carry 0.72%. This material consisted of CD4+ or CD8+ T cells sorted from blood, taken in a trial of the OX40 agonist ivuxolimab. Receptors originate from an adult with an advanced solid tumor such as melanoma, head and neck, liver or kidney cancer. Both conserved end residues are part of each CDR3. The order of the fields is D gene, J gene, clone size, V gene, CDR3 DNA, CDR3 protein. A D gene is named only where the DNA matches it firmly. Clone size is shown for a subset of rows, as once, few, many or a class of expanded clone.

.	TRBJ1-3	.	TRBV2	TGTGCCAGCAGCGTGGGCAGACGGAGCTCTGGAAACACCATATATTTT	CASSVGRRSSGNTIYF
TRBD2	TRBJ2-6	.	TRBV5-1	TGCGCCAGCAGCTTTAGCGGGAGGGCCTCATTACTCTCTGGGGCCAACGTCCTGACTTTC	CASSFSGRASLLSGANVLTF
.	TRBJ2-7	once	TRBV5-1	TGCACCAGCAGCTTGGTCGTACAGGGTCATAACGAGCAGTACTTC	CTSSLVVQGHNEQYF
TRBD1	TRBJ1-5	.	TRBV6-6	TGTGCCAGCAGGTCAGGGGGAGGGTCAAATCAGCCCCAGCATTTT	CASRSGGGSNQPQHF
.	TRBJ1-3	.	TRBV7-2	TGTGCCAGCAGCTTTAACGCCGCCAGGACTGGAAACACCATATATTTT	CASSFNAARTGNTIYF
.	TRBJ2-7	.	TRBV21-1	TGTGCCAGCAGGAGCCCCCGGTACTTC	CASRSPRYF
.	TRBJ2-7	.	TRBV7-6	TGTGCCAGCAGCTACCTGCCTAGCGATAGGGGCGAGCAGTACTTC	CASSYLPSDRGEQYF
.	TRBJ2-1	.	TRBV19	TGTGCCAGTAGTCCGCAGGGTTACAATGAGCAGTTCTTC	CASSPQGYNEQFF
TRBD2	TRBJ2-3	.	TRBV6-5	TGTGCCAGCAGCAGACTAGCATCAGATACGCAGTATTTT	CASSRLASDTQYF
.	TRBJ1-3	.	TRBV5-6	TGTGCCAGCAGCTTAATAGGGGGAAACACCATATATTTT	CASSLIGGNTIYF
TRBD1	TRBJ2-7	.	TRBV27	TGTGCCAGCAGTTCCCCCAACAGGGGCCGACTCCACGAGCAGTACTTC	CASSSPNRGRLHEQYF
.	TRBJ2-3	.	TRBV2	TGTGCCAGCAGTGGGGGGTGGGGTTATGAAGGCACAGATACGCAGTATTTT	CASSGGWGYEGTDTQYF
TRBD1	TRBJ1-5	.	TRBV19	TGTGCCAGCCGACTAAACAGGGGAGGGAACAATCAGCCCCAGCATTTT	CASRLNRGGNNQPQHF
TRBD2	TRBJ2-7	.	TRBV7-9	TGTGCCAGCAGCTCCACTAGCGGGATTTCCTACGAGCAGTACTTC	CASSSTSGISYEQYF
TRBD1	TRBJ1-1	.	TRBV6-4	TGTGCCAGCAGCGCAACAGGGGGCACTGAAGCTTTCTTT	CASSATGGTEAFF
.	TRBJ1-1	once	TRBV10-2	TGCGCCAGCAGTGAGGTTTGGGGTGCAGCTGAAGCTTTCTTT	CASSEVWGAAEAFF
.	TRBJ1-5	.	TRBV19	TGTGCCAGTAATGACATGGGGGCTTTCAATCAGCCCCAGCATTTT	CASNDMGAFNQPQHF
TRBD1	TRBJ2-7	.	TRBV19	TGTGCCAGTAGTATGGGAGGACAGGGGGCGTCCTACGAGCAGTACTTC	CASSMGGQGASYEQYF
TRBD1	TRBJ1-4	.	TRBV12-5	TGTGCTAGTGGTTCCGGGACAGGGGGTGAAAAACTGTTTTTT	CASGSGTGGEKLFF
.	TRBJ2-3	once	TRBV7-6	TGTGCCAGCAGCCCTCAACAGGGTGGGTGGACAGATACGCAGTATTTT	CASSPQQGGWTDTQYF
.	TRBJ2-1	.	TRBV5-4	TGTGCCAGCAGCTTTGGGGACCGCGATGGGGGGCAGTTCTTC	CASSFGDRDGGQFF
.	TRBJ2-5	.	TRBV25-1	TGTGCCAGCAGTGAACGCGGGGCGTCGAGGGAGACCCAGTACTTC	CASSERGASRETQYF
.	TRBJ1-5	.	TRBV19	TGTGCCAGTAGTATAGATGGGGAATGGCCCCCCAATCAGCCCCAGCATTTT	CASSIDGEWPPNQPQHF
.	TRBJ1-6	few	TRBV6-6	TGTGCCAGCAGTTCTACAAGGGGGAATTCACCCCTCCACTTT	CASSSTRGNSPLHF
.	TRBJ2-5	.	TRBV28	TGTGCCAGCAGTACCACGTTTCATGGCGTCCCCCAAGAGACCCAGTACTTC	CASSTTFHGVPQETQYF
.	TRBJ1-5	.	TRBV30	TGTGCCTGGAGCGCCGGGGATAATGGCTTTCAGCCCCAGCATTTT	CAWSAGDNGFQPQHF
TRBD1	TRBJ2-7	.	TRBV5-1	TGCGCCAGCAGCTTTGGGCCCGGGACAGTCACCTACGAGCAGTACTTC	CASSFGPGTVTYEQYF
.	TRBJ2-1	.	TRBV30	TGTGCCTGGAGGGTGACTTGGATAGGGTCCGCCGATAGGCAGTTCTTC	CAWRVTWIGSADRQFF
.	TRBJ2-7	.	TRBV5-4	TGTGCCAGCAGCTTGGCTGGCAGTGACGGGGATTACGAGCAGTACTTC	CASSLAGSDGDYEQYF
TRBD1	TRBJ1-2	.	TRBV5-4	TGTGCCAGCAGCCCATTACAGGGGGTGAAAGGCTACACCTTC	CASSPLQGVKGYTF
TRBD1	TRBJ1-4	.	TRBV5-4	TGTGCCAGCAGCTCTAAAGTCACAGGGGTTCGTAATGAAAAACTGTTTTTT	CASSSKVTGVRNEKLFF
.	TRBJ1-3	.	TRBV6-6	TGTGCCAGCTCCCGGGAGGGAAACACCATATATTTT	CASSREGNTIYF
TRBD1	TRBJ2-2	.	TRBV5-1	TGCGCCAGCAGCAAGGACAGGCCGAACACCGGGGAGCTGTTTTTT	CASSKDRPNTGELFF
.	TRBJ1-2	.	TRBV13	TGTGCCAGCAGCCAGAAGGCGGTAACTCGCCCTAACTATGGCTACACCTTC	CASSQKAVTRPNYGYTF
.	TRBJ2-7	.	TRBV5-1	TGCGCCAGCAGCTTGGTGGAGGGCTACGAGCAGTACTTC	CASSLVEGYEQYF
TRBD1	TRBJ2-2	.	TRBV2	TGTGCCAGCAGTAGGGACAGGCGCACCGGGGAGCTGTTTTTT	CASSRDRRTGELFF
.	TRBJ1-1	.	TRBV18	TGTGCCAGCTCACCGACGGGGATGAACACTGAAGCTTTCTTT	CASSPTGMNTEAFF
.	TRBJ2-1	.	TRBV5-1	TGCGCCAGCAGCTTCGGAGGGGGCATCTACAATGAGCAGTTCTTC	CASSFGGGIYNEQFF
.	TRBJ2-1	.	TRBV10-3	TGTGCCATCAGTGAGCCCAGAACAGCCTTTGGCAATGAGCAGTTCTTC	CAISEPRTAFGNEQFF
TRBD2	TRBJ2-3	.	TRBV10-1	TGCGCCAGCAGTGGGACTAGCGGGGGCCCCACAGATACGCAGTATTTT	CASSGTSGGPTDTQYF